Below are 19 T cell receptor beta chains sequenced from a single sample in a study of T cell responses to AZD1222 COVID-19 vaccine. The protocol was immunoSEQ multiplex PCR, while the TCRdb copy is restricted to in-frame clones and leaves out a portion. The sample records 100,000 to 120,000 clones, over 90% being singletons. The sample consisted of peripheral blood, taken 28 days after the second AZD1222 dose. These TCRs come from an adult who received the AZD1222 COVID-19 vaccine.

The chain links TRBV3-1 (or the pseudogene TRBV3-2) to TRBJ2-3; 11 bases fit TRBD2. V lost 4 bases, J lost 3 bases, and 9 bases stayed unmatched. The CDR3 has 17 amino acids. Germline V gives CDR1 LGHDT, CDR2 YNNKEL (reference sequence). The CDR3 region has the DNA TGTGCCAGCAGCCCACGAATAGCGGGGGGGTCGACAGATACGCAGTATTTT. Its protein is CASSPRIAGGSTDTQYF.

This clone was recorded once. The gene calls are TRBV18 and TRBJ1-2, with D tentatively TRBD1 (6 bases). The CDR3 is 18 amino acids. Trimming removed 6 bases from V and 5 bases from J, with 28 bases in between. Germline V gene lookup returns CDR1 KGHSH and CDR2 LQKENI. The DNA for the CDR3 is TGTGCCAGCTCGCAATCCGGGACACTTGACAGTGGGAGATATGGCTACACCTTC. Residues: CASSQSGTLDSGRYGYTF.

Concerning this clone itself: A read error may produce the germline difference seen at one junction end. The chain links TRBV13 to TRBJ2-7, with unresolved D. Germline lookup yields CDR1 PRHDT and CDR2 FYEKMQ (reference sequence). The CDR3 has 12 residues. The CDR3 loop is CASSFGPTFSDF. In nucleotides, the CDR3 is TGTGCCAGCAGCTTCGGACCAACCTTTTCGGACTTC.

The CDR3 region has the DNA TGCGCCAGCAGTGATTTCACTGAAGCTTTCTTT. This sequence encodes CASSDFTEAFF. V is TRBV10-1 and J is TRBJ1-1; no clear D gene. The CDR3 spans 11 residues. Trimming cost V 3 bases and J 4 bases, with 3 bases left between them. Germline V CDR1 and CDR2: WNHNN, SYGVQD (reference sequence).

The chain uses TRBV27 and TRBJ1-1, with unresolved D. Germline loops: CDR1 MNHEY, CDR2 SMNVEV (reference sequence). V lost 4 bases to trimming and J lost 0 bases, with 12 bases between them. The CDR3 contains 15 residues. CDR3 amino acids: CASSSRLVLNTEAFF. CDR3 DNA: TGTGCCAGCAGTTCTCGACTGGTCCTGAACACTGAAGCTTTCTTT.

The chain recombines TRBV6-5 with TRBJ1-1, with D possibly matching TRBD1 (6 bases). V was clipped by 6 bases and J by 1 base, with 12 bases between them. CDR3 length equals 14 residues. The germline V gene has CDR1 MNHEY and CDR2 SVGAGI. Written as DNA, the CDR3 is TGTGCCAGCAGCCCCCGGACAGCGAACACTGAAGCTTTCTTT. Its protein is CASSPRTANTEAFF.

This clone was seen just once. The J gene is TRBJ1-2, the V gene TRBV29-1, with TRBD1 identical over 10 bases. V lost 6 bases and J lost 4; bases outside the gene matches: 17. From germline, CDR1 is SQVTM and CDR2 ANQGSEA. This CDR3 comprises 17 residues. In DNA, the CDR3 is TGCAGCGTAGTAGGTTCCGGGACAGGGGTCGGTCGCTATGGCTACACCTTC. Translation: CSVVGSGTGVGRYGYTF. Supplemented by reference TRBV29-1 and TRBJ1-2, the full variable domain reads SAVISQKPSRDICQRGTSLTIQCQVDSQVTMMFWYRQQPGQSLTLIATANQGSEATYESGFVIDKFPISRPNLTFSTLTVSNMSPEDSSIYLCSVVGSGTGVGRYGYTFGSGTRLTVV.

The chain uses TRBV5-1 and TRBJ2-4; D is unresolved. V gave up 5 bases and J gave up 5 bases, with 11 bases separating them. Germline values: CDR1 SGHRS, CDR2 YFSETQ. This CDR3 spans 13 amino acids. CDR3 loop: CASREKSQNIQYF. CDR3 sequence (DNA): TGCGCCAGCAGGGAAAAGAGCCAAAACATTCAGTACTTC.

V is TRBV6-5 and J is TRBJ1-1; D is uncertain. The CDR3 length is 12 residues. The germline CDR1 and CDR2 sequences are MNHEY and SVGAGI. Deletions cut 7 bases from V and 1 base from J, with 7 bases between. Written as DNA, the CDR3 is TGTGCCAGCAATGGGAGGAACACTGAAGCTTTCTTT. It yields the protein CASNGRNTEAFF.

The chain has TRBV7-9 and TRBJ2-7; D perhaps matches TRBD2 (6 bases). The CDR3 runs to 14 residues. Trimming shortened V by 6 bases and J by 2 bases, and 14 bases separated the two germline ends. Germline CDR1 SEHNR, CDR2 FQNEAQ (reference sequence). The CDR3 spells CASSLIAEAYEQYF. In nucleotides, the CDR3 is TGTGCCAGCAGTCTCATAGCGGAAGCCTACGAGCAGTACTTC. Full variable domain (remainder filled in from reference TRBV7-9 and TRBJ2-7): DTGVSQNPRHKITKRGQNVTFRCDPISEHNRLYWYRQTLGQGPEFLTYFQNEAQLEKSRLLSDRFSAERPKGSFSTLEIQRTEQGDSAMYLCASSLIAEAYEQYFGPGTRLTVT.

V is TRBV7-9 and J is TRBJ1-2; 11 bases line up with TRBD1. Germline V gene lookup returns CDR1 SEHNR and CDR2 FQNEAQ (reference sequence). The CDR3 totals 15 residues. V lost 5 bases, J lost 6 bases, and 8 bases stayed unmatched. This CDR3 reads CASSPGQGAIDGYTF. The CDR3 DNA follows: TGTGCCAGCAGCCCAGGACAGGGGGCGATAGATGGCTACACCTTC.

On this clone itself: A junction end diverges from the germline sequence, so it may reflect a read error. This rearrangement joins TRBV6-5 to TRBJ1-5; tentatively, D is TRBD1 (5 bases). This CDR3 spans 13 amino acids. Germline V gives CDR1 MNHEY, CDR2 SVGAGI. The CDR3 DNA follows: TGCGCGGCTGGGGGTAAGAGCAATCAGCCCCAGCATTTT. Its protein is CAAGGKSNQPQHF.

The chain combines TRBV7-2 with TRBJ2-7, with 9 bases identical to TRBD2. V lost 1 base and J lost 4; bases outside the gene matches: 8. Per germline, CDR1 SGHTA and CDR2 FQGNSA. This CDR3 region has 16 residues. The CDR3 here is CASSLGGAGGPYEQYF. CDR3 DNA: TGTGCCAGCAGCTTAGGCGGCGCGGGAGGGCCGTACGAGCAGTACTTC.

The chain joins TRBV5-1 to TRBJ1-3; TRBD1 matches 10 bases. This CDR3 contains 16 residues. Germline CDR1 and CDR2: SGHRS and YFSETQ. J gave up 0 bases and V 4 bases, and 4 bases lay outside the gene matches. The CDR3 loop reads CASSMGQGSSGNTIYF. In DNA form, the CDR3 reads TGCGCCAGCAGCATGGGACAGGGGTCCTCTGGAAACACCATATATTTT.

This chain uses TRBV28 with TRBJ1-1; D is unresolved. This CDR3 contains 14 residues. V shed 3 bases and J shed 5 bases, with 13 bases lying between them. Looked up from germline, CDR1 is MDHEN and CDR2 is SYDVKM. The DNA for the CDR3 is TGTGCCAGCAGTTTCGGCAGCAGATGGACTGAAGCTTTCTTT. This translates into CASSFGSRWTEAFF. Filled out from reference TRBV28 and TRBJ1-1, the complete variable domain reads DVKVTQSSRYLVKRTGEKVFLECVQDMDHENMFWYRQDPGLGLRLIYFSYDVKMKEKGDIPEGYSVSREKKERFSLILESASTNQTSMYLCASSFGSRWTEAFFGQGTRLTVV.

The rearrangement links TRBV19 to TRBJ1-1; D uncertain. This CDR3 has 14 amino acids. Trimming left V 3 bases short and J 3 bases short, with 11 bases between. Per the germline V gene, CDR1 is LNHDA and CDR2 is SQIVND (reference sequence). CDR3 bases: TGTGCCAGTAGTATTAAGGCCCGGGACACTGAAGCTTTCTTT. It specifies CASSIKARDTEAFF. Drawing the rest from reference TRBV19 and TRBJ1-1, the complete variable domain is DGGITQSPKYLFRKEGQNVTLSCEQNLNHDAMYWYRQDPGQGLRLIYYSQIVNDFQKGDIAEGYSVSREKKESFPLTVTSAQKNPTAFYLCASSIKARDTEAFFGQGTRLTVV.

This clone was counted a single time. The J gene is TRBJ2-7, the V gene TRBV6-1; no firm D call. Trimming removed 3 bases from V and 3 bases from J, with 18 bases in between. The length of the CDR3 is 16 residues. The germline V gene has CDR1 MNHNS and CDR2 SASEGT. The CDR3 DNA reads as TGTGCCAGCAGTGACCGCGAGGCAGAGATAAACTACGAGCAGTACTTC. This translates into CASSDREAEINYEQYF.

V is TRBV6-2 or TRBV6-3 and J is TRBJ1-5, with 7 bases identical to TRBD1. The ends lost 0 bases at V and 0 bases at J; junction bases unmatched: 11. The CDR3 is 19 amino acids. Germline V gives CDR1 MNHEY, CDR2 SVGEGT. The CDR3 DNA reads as TGTGCCAGCAGTTACTCGTACAGGGGACAACCTTATAGCAATCAGCCCCAGCATTTT. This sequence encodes CASSYSYRGQPYSNQPQHF.

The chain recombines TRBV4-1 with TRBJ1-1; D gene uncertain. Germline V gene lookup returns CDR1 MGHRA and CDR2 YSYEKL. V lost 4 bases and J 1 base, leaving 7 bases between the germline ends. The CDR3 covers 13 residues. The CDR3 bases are TGCGCCAGCAGCCCCCCAGAGAACACTGAAGCTTTCTTT. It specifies CASSPPENTEAFF.